This T cell receptor (beta chain) was retrieved from a study of T cells after yellow fever vaccination. Trimming cost V 9 bases and J 5 bases, with 20 bases left between them. This CDR3 region has 15 residues. Germline V gene sequence: CDR1 SEHNR, CDR2 FQNEAQ (reference sequence). Using its own MiXCR run on the 5' RACE reads, TCRdb lists one record per CDR3 protein. This sample has more than 350,000 distinct CDR3 sequences; about 9.9% occur once, and the top ten carry roughly 18%. The gene calls are TRBV7-9 and TRBJ2-1; no clear D gene. Sequencing used PBMCs, obtained on the day of the first yellow fever vaccination. This sequence originates from a man between 18 and 29 years old who received the YFV17D yellow fever vaccine. DNA of the CDR3: TGTGCCAGTCGCCCGGACGGAAGGCGTGACAATGAGCAGTTCTTC. Translating it yields CASRPDGRRDNEQFF.